A single sample gave rise to the 25 T cell receptor beta chains below, sequenced in a study of patients and donors after allogeneic stem cell transplantation. One entry per CDR3 protein results from TCRdb running MiXCR on the RT-PCR reads. The repertoire holds approximately 220,000 distinct CDR3 sequences, with 35% to 45% as singletons. Sequences were obtained from blood, either unsorted or a sorted T cell fraction (not recorded which). The receptors were gathered from a human donor who was either an allogeneic HSCT recipient or a stem cell or donor lymphocyte infusion donor (not recorded which). It is not recorded whose cells these are; they may come from a transplant donor.

The chain combines TRBV4-3 with TRBJ2-3; D assignment may be TRBD1 or TRBD2 (6 bases each). Deletions cut 0 bases from V and 5 bases from J, with 18 bases between. CDR1 and CDR2 (germline): LGHNA, YSLEER. The length of the CDR3 is 17 residues. In nucleotides, the CDR3 is TGCGCCAGCAGCCAAGAGGACGGGGGCGGAATAGGAGATACGCAGTATTTT. Protein: CASSQEDGGGIGDTQYF.

This rearrangement joins TRBV5-1 to TRBJ1-2; 8 nucleotides line up with TRBD1. V lost 0 bases and J lost 3; bases outside the gene matches: 7. The CDR3 covers 16 residues. Looked up from germline, CDR1 is SGHRS and CDR2 is YFSETQ. The chain's CDR3 is CASSLVATGADYGYTF. CDR3 in DNA: TGCGCCAGCAGCTTGGTTGCGACAGGGGCTGACTATGGCTACACCTTC.

The V and J genes are TRBV15 and TRBJ1-2, with D hard to call. V was trimmed by 4 bases and J by 2 bases, leaving 8 bases between them. The CDR3 is made up of 13 amino acids. From germline, CDR1 is LNHNV and CDR2 YYDKDF (reference sequence). In DNA, the CDR3 is TGTGCCACCAGCACCTTGGCCAACTATGGCTACACCTTC. This sequence encodes CATSTLANYGYTF.

CDR3 residues: CASSYSTRGGYGYTF. As DNA, the CDR3 is TGTGCCAGCAGTTACTCGACCCGGGGGGGGTATGGCTACACCTTC. This chain links TRBV6-6 with TRBJ1-2, with D maybe TRBD1 (5 bases). Germline loops: CDR1 MNHNY, CDR2 SVGAGI (reference sequence). This CDR3 has 15 amino acids. Trimming cost V 0 bases and J 5 bases, with 13 bases left between them.

This clonotype was seen a handful of times. V and J are TRBV7-2 and TRBJ2-3, with 11 bases identical to TRBD2. V lost 5 bases and J lost 0; bases outside the gene matches: 10. Germline CDR1 SGHTA, CDR2 FQGNSA. The CDR3 totals 18 residues. CDR3: CASSATSGGLLSTDTQYF. In DNA form, the CDR3 reads TGTGCCAGCAGCGCCACTAGCGGGGGCCTTCTTAGCACAGATACGCAGTATTTT.

J is TRBJ2-4 and V is TRBV24-1, with 9 bases aligning to TRBD1. The CDR3 extends over 16 amino acids. Germline CDR1 and CDR2: KGHDR and SFDVKD. The trim removed 4 bases at V and 2 bases at J, leaving 5 bases unmatched. CDR3 in amino acids: CATSDTGTGTKNIQYF. The CDR3 bases are TGTGCCACCAGTGACACCGGGACAGGGACCAAAAACATTCAGTACTTC.

This clonotype showed up many times. The chain is built from TRBV20-1 and TRBJ1-6; D not certain. V was pared by 6 bases and J by 11 bases, with 20 bases between. The CDR3 extends over 14 amino acids. Germline CDR1 and CDR2: DFQATT and SNEGSKA (reference sequence). DNA of the CDR3: TGCAGTGCCCCCCACCCGCTTGTAAAAACACCCCTCCACTTT. Amino acid sequence: CSAPHPLVKTPLHF.

The rearrangement joins TRBV5-1 to TRBJ1-3; D is possibly TRBD1 (5 bases). Trimming pared 5 bases from V and 0 bases from J, leaving 12 bases between. Germline CDR1 is SGHRS and CDR2 is YFSETQ. CDR3 size: 15 residues. CDR3: CASRPTGGSGNTIYF. Written as DNA, the CDR3 is TGCGCCAGCAGACCCACGGGGGGCTCTGGAAACACCATATATTTT. Full variable domain (remainder filled in from reference TRBV5-1 and TRBJ1-3): KAGVTQTPRYLIKTRGQQVTLSCSPISGHRSVSWYQQTPGQGLQFLFEYFSETQRNKGNFPGRFSGRQFSNSRSEMNVSTLELGDSALYLCASRPTGGSGNTIYFGEGSWLTVV.

This chain uses TRBV5-1 with TRBJ1-1, with a tentative D call TRBD1 (6 bases). Looked up from germline, CDR1 is SGHRS and CDR2 is YFSETQ. V was trimmed by 4 bases and J by 5 bases, leaving 15 bases between them. This CDR3 is 14 amino acids long. For the CDR3, the DNA is TGCGCCAGCAGCAGTCGGACAGCAGAAACTGAAGCTTTCTTT. Its translation is CASSSRTAETEAFF.

The chain links TRBV20-1 to TRBJ1-1, with 8 bases that match TRBD1. This CDR3 comprises 13 residues. Trimming took 3 bases from V and 5 from J; bases not matched to a gene: 5. CDR1 and CDR2 (germline): DFQATT, SNEGSKA (reference sequence). The CDR3, as DNA: TGCAGTGCTAGTCGTGACAGGGGAACTGAAGCTTTCTTT. Its translation is CSASRDRGTEAFF.

This clonotype appeared a few times. This chain uses TRBV12-3 or TRBV12-4 with TRBJ2-1, with TRBD2 identical over 9 bases. Trimming cost V 4 bases and J 1 base; bases outside gene matches: 5. There are 16 residues in the CDR3. The DNA of the CDR3 is TGTGCCAGCAGTTCCCCCCTAGCGGGGTCCTACAATGAGCAGTTCTTC. Translated: CASSSPLAGSYNEQFF.

V is TRBV10-3 and J is TRBJ2-5; 15 positions agree with TRBD2. V was clipped by 5 bases and J by 2 bases; unmatched bases: 6. This CDR3 contains 17 residues. Germline V gene lookup returns CDR1 ENHRY and CDR2 SYGVKD. CDR3 coding DNA: TGTGCCATCAGTTCGGGACTAGCGGGGGGACCACAAGAGACCCAGTACTTC. Its translation is CAISSGLAGGPQETQYF.

CDR3: CATSQGGHKNQPQHF. In DNA, the CDR3 is TGTGCCACAAGCCAGGGGGGACACAAGAATCAGCCCCAGCATTTT. This chain joins TRBV24-1 and TRBJ1-5; 7 positions agree with TRBD1. Losses at the gene ends were 10 bases for V and 4 bases for J; bases not matched to a gene: 12. Germline assignment: CDR1 KGHDR and CDR2 SFDVKD. The CDR3 is 15 amino acids.

The rearrangement links TRBV9 to TRBJ2-2; D uncertain. The CDR3 spans 14 residues. Trimming stripped 4 bases from V and 5 bases from J, with 12 bases between. Germline V CDR1 and CDR2: SGDLS, YYNGEE. Here the CDR3 reads CASSYSSSTGELFF. The CDR3 DNA reads as TGTGCCAGCAGCTATAGCAGTAGTACCGGGGAGCTGTTTTTT.

This chain uses TRBV12-3 or TRBV12-4 with TRBJ2-5; the D gene is possibly TRBD2 (7 bases). Trimming took 3 bases from V and 2 from J, leaving 16 bases between them. The CDR3 contains 16 residues. CDR3 sequence: CASSFMGGTKQETQYF. CDR3 bases: TGTGCCAGCAGTTTTATGGGGGGGACAAAACAAGAGACCCAGTACTTC.

The genes are TRBV27 and TRBJ2-1; possibly TRBD1 for D (6 bases). The CDR3 has 15 amino acids. Trimming cost V 3 bases and J 6 bases, with 15 bases left between them. Germline CDR1 reads MNHEY; CDR2 reads SMNVEV (reference sequence). The CDR3 here is CASSLSQGLPNEQFF. The CDR3 DNA reads TGTGCCAGCAGTTTGTCGCAGGGGCTTCCCAATGAGCAGTTCTTC.

The rearrangement joins TRBV12-3 or TRBV12-4 to TRBJ1-2, with D perhaps matching TRBD1 (5 bases). CDR3 length equals 14 residues. Trimming took off 6 bases at V and 6 bases at J, with 17 bases between the two ends. The CDR3 region is CASRNWTRDDGYTF. The CDR3 nucleotides are TGTGCCAGCAGGAATTGGACACGGGATGATGGCTACACCTTC.

This clonotype was observed a few times. This chain joins TRBV20-1 and TRBJ1-1; D gene uncertain. Trimming removed 2 bases from V and 1 base from J, with 14 bases in between. CDR1 and CDR2 (germline): DFQATT, SNEGSKA (reference sequence). This CDR3 spans 15 amino acids. The CDR3 spells CSARHSLIRNTEAFF. The CDR3 coding sequence is TGCAGTGCTAGACACAGCTTAATTCGGAACACTGAAGCTTTCTTT.

The rearrangement links TRBV27 to TRBJ2-7, with D unclear. Germline V gene sequence: CDR1 MNHEY, CDR2 SMNVEV (reference sequence). The CDR3 has 12 residues. Trimming removed 8 bases at V and 0 bases at J, with 8 bases between. CDR3 sequence (DNA): TGTGCCAGCGCACAGAGCTCCTACGAGCAGTACTTC. This sequence encodes CASAQSSYEQYF.

V usage is TRBV4-3 and J usage is TRBJ1-2; tentatively, D is TRBD1 (5 bases). Germline V CDR1 and CDR2: LGHNA, YSLEER. CDR3 length: 15 amino acids. The ends were cut back, 5 bases at V and 8 bases at J, with 21 bases in the middle. DNA of the CDR3: TGCGCCAGCAGCGGATTGCCCGGGGCGTCTAAGGGCTACACCTTC. This codes for CASSGLPGASKGYTF.

In DNA, the CDR3 is TGTGGTACCGGGACCGAAGCCTTCTATGGCTACACCTTC. Its protein product is CGTGTEAFYGYTF. The chain is built from TRBV10-3 and TRBJ1-2, with a possible D match to TRBD1 (5 bases). The CDR3 covers 13 residues. Germline lookup yields CDR1 ENHRY and CDR2 SYGVKD.

This clonotype was counted ten times or more. The chain joins TRBV6-1 to TRBJ2-3; TRBD1 aligns across 12 bases. CDR1 is MNHNS and CDR2 is SASEGT in the germline V gene. This CDR3 has 15 residues. After removal of 6 bases from V and 3 bases from J, the junction contained 4 bases not matched to a gene. The CDR3 DNA is TGTGCCAGCAGCTGGGACAGGGGGCGGACAGATACGCAGTATTTT. This translates into CASSWDRGRTDTQYF.

The rearrangement links TRBV7-3 to TRBJ1-2, with 7 bases lining up with TRBD1. V lost 0 bases to trimming and J lost 3 bases; unmatched junction nucleotides: 4. Germline assignment: CDR1 SGHTA and CDR2 FQGTGA. The length of the CDR3 is 15 residues. CDR3 nucleotide sequence: TGTGCCAGCAGCTTAACGACCGGGACAGACTATGGCTACACCTTC. Its translation is CASSLTTGTDYGYTF.

This clonotype was recorded a few times. The chain joins TRBV11-2 to TRBJ2-7; D is possibly TRBD2 (6 bases). Germline V gene data show CDR1 as SGHAT and CDR2 as FQNNGV. V lost 1 base and J 1 base, leaving 14 bases between the germline ends. The CDR3 runs to 16 residues. CDR3 protein: CASSLGAGPISYEQYF. As DNA, the CDR3 is TGTGCCAGCAGCTTAGGTGCGGGACCGATATCCTACGAGCAGTACTTC.

This sequence joins TRBV4-1 and TRBJ1-5; D gene uncertain. Trimming stripped 4 bases from V and 2 bases from J, with 12 bases between. This CDR3 has 15 amino acids. The germline V gene has CDR1 MGHRA and CDR2 YSYEKL. The CDR3 DNA reads as TGCGCCAGCAGCCTAGGGATCCATCGCAATCAGCCCCAGCATTTT. Amino acids: CASSLGIHRNQPQHF.